This is a list of T cell receptor beta chains from one sample in a study of blood T cell repertoires in COVID-19. Sequencing was performed with immunoSEQ multiplex PCR; in TCRdb, only in-frame clones are kept and a portion is missing. Found here are 70,000 to 95,000 clones, 75% to 90% of them singletons; the top ten hold approximately 1.5%. The sequencing input was peripheral blood. These receptors were collected from a human donor with active COVID-19. The donor label of this sample is uncertain. Both conserved end residues are part of each CDR3. D genes are given only for firm matches. Size is omitted from some rows. Given values are once, few, many or a class for expanded clones.

V gene	clone size	J gene	D gene	CDR3 protein	CDR3 DNA
TRBV28	-	TRBJ2-7	TRBD1	CASSSSGQGSYEQYF	TGTGCCAGCAGTAGCTCAGGACAGGGATCCTACGAGCAGTACTTC
TRBV5-1	-	TRBJ2-5	TRBD2	CASSGDLSGGATQETQYF	TGCGCCAGCAGCGGGGATCTTAGCGGGGGGGCCACACAAGAGACCCAGTACTTC
TRBV6-5	-	TRBJ1-6	TRBD1	CASMIRTGTYSPLHF	TGTGCCAGCATGATCCGGACAGGAACCTATTCACCCCTCCACTTT
TRBV4-3	-	TRBJ2-4	TRBD2	CASSQESSGAGTKNIQYF	TGCGCCAGCAGCCAAGAATCTAGCGGGGCCGGGACCAAAAACATTCAGTACTTC
TRBV6-2/TRBV6-3	-	TRBJ2-5	-	CASSYAGPRVETQYF	TGTGCCAGCAGTTACGCGGGACCACGCGTGGAAACCCAGTACTTC
TRBV18	-	TRBJ2-4	-	CASSPGLGGRTRGNIQYF	TGTGCCAGCTCACCAGGGCTCGGGGGGCGGACTCGAGGGAACATTCAGTACTTC
TRBV7-9	few	TRBJ1-2	-	CASSQVRGYTF	TGTGCCAGCAGCCAGGTTCGTGGCTACACCTTC
TRBV5-1	-	TRBJ2-7	-	CASSLALRSYEQYF	TGCGCCAGCAGCTTGGCCCTCCGCTCCTACGAGCAGTACTTC
TRBV19	-	TRBJ2-7	-	CASSIDHQGPYEQYF	TGTGCCAGTAGTATAGATCATCAGGGGCCCTACGAGCAGTACTTC
TRBV6-6	-	TRBJ2-4	TRBD1	CASAGTGEALKYF	TGTGCCAGCGCCGGGACAGGGGAGGCCCTTAAGTACTTC
TRBV6-2/TRBV6-3	-	TRBJ1-6	TRBD1	CASSTGVGGSPLHF	TGTGCCAGCAGTACAGGGGTGGGGGGTTCACCCCTCCACTTT
TRBV3-1/TRBV3-2	-	TRBJ2-5	-	CASSQLNMGGLPETQYF	TGTGCCAGCAGCCAATTAAATATGGGGGGGCTACCTGAGACCCAGTACTTC
TRBV2	-	TRBJ2-7	TRBD2	CASSGVAGGIEQYF	TGTGCCAGCAGTGGGGTAGCGGGGGGAATCGAGCAGTACTTC
TRBV7-9	once	TRBJ2-1	-	CAIGSGGTRRSYNEQFF	TGTGCCATCGGCAGTGGGGGGACCAGGCGCTCCTACAATGAGCAGTTCTTC
TRBV7-5	-	TRBJ2-3	-	CVRSLRADTQYF	TGTGTCAGAAGCCTAAGAGCAGATACGCAGTATTTT
TRBV29-1	-	TRBJ2-7	-	CSADGGTPYEQYF	TGCAGCGCCGATGGAGGGACGCCCTACGAGCAGTACTTC
TRBV6-2/TRBV6-3	-	TRBJ2-5	TRBD2	CASSPSGGALETQYF	TGTGCCAGCAGCCCTAGCGGGGGGGCCCTAGAGACCCAGTACTTC
TRBV28	-	TRBJ1-3	-	CASSSTFSGNTIYF	TGTGCCAGCAGCTCGACTTTCTCTGGAAACACCATATATTTT
TRBV6-1	-	TRBJ2-7	TRBD1	CASSEAGTDYEQYF	TGTGCCAGCAGTGAAGCAGGGACAGACTACGAGCAGTACTTC
TRBV7-2	-	TRBJ1-2	-	CASSLQRSTNYGYTF	TGTGCCAGCAGCTTACAACGGAGTACTAACTATGGCTACACCTTC
TRBV28	-	TRBJ2-2	TRBD1	CASRDPGQGNTGELFF	TGTGCCAGCAGAGATCCGGGACAGGGGAACACCGGGGAGCTGTTTTTT
TRBV19	-	TRBJ2-5	TRBD1	CASTRQGVGETQYF	TGTGCCAGTACCCGACAGGGGGTGGGAGAGACCCAGTACTTC
TRBV7-9	-	TRBJ2-1	-	CASSLAGHEQFF	TGTGCCAGCAGCTTAGCTGGCCATGAGCAGTTCTTC
TRBV2	-	TRBJ1-5	-	CASSEVSGISNQPQHF	TGTGCCAGCAGTGAAGTTTCGGGAATTAGCAATCAGCCCCAGCATTTT
TRBV28	-	TRBJ2-5	-	CASSQKQGVGQETQYF	TGTGCCAGCAGCCAAAAACAGGGAGTTGGACAAGAGACCCAGTACTTC
TRBV2	-	TRBJ2-3	-	CASRGLRRRSASTDTQYF	TGTGCCAGCAGGGGACTGAGGAGGAGGTCCGCTAGCACAGATACGCAGTATTTT
TRBV7-2	-	TRBJ1-6	-	CASSQGDYNSPLHF	TGTGCCAGCTCACAGGGAGACTATAATTCACCCCTCCACTTT
TRBV4-2	-	TRBJ2-5	-	CASSQEVAGLYQETQYF	TGTGCCAGCAGTCAAGAAGTTGCGGGGCTGTACCAAGAGACCCAGTACTTC
TRBV13	few	TRBJ1-6	-	CASLRGPYNSPLHF	TGTGCCAGCCTCAGGGGCCCCTATAATTCACCCCTCCACTTT
TRBV7-2	few	TRBJ2-7	-	CASRLGGRASYEQYF	TGTGCCAGCAGATTAGGAGGGAGAGCCTCCTACGAGCAGTACTTC
TRBV5-4	-	TRBJ1-1	-	CASSVDRNTEAFF	TGTGCCAGCAGCGTGGACAGGAACACTGAAGCTTTCTTT
TRBV23-1	once	TRBJ2-2	-	CASSQPKDRSNTGELFF	TGCGCCAGCAGTCAACCGAAAGACAGATCGAACACCGGGGAGCTGTTTTTT
TRBV6-4	once	TRBJ2-1	TRBD1	CASSAAGTGKGNEQFF	TGTGCCAGCAGCGCCGCCGGGACAGGGAAGGGCAATGAGCAGTTCTTC
TRBV7-2	-	TRBJ1-1	TRBD1	CASSPPLERGPVNTEAFF	TGTGCCAGCAGCCCCCCATTAGAAAGGGGGCCGGTGAACACTGAAGCTTTCTTT
TRBV29-1	-	TRBJ2-5	-	CSVEEARETQYF	TGCAGCGTTGAAGAGGCCAGGGAGACCCAGTACTTC
TRBV24-1	-	TRBJ1-2	-	CATSDDSVYGYTF	TGTGCCACCAGTGACGACAGTGTCTATGGCTACACCTTC
TRBV28	-	TRBJ2-7	TRBD1	CASSRGTGGREQYF	TGTGCCAGCAGCCGCGGGACAGGGGGCAGGGAGCAGTACTTC
TRBV5-8	once	TRBJ2-1	TRBD2	CASSLKSGGPPSYNEQFF	TGTGCCAGCAGCTTGAAGAGCGGGGGGCCTCCCTCCTACAATGAGCAGTTCTTC
TRBV5-8	-	TRBJ2-1	-	CASSVQDTTYNEQFF	TGTGCCAGCAGCGTACAGGACACCACCTACAATGAGCAGTTCTTC
TRBV3-1/TRBV3-2	once	TRBJ1-5	-	CASSQDLQPQHF	TGTGCCAGCAGCCAAGACCTTCAGCCCCAGCATTTT
TRBV4-1	-	TRBJ1-2	TRBD1	CASSQDRRQGGFFYGYTF	TGCGCCAGCAGCCAAGATCGGCGACAGGGGGGGTTTTTTTATGGCTACACCTTC
TRBV27	-	TRBJ2-1	-	CASFHREKGSYNEQFF	TGTGCCAGCTTTCACAGGGAAAAAGGTTCCTACAATGAGCAGTTCTTC
TRBV10-1	once	TRBJ1-5	-	CASKVNRTNQPQHF	TGCGCCAGCAAGGTCAACAGGACAAATCAGCCCCAGCATTTT
TRBV3-1/TRBV3-2	-	TRBJ2-7	TRBD2	CASSPLAGDEQYF	TGTGCCAGCAGCCCTCTAGCGGGGGACGAGCAGTACTTC
TRBV5-4	-	TRBJ2-7	-	CASSRGTGLDEQYF	TGTGCCAGCAGCCGGGGGACGGGGTTGGACGAGCAGTACTTC
TRBV23-1	-	TRBJ1-6	TRBD1	CASSQGTGDNNSPLHF	TGCGCCAGCAGTCAGGGGACAGGGGATAATAATTCACCCCTCCACTTT
TRBV29-1	-	TRBJ2-3	-	CSVGPLVGTDTQYF	TGCAGCGTTGGGCCCCTTGTCGGCACAGATACGCAGTATTTT
TRBV2	-	TRBJ2-3	-	CASSEGSRFTDTQYF	TGTGCCAGCAGTGAAGGGTCCAGGTTCACAGATACGCAGTATTTT
TRBV5-5	once	TRBJ1-3	-	CASSPLSLQGSGNTIYF	TGTGCCAGCAGCCCCCTTTCCCTGCAGGGTTCTGGAAACACCATATATTTT
TRBV27	-	TRBJ1-4	-	CASSSAGVGSGEKLFF	TGTGCCAGCAGTTCCGCGGGGGTGGGGAGCGGTGAAAAACTGTTTTTT
TRBV9	-	TRBJ2-5	TRBD1	CASSALLGQGQETQYF	TGTGCCAGCAGCGCATTACTAGGACAGGGACAAGAGACCCAGTACTTC
TRBV4-1	few	TRBJ2-7	TRBD1	CASSQVATGGHEQYF	TGCGCCAGCAGCCAAGTTGCAACAGGGGGCCACGAGCAGTACTTC
TRBV2	once	TRBJ1-1	-	CASSGSRRSNTEAFF	TGTGCCAGCAGTGGTAGTCGGCGGTCGAACACTGAAGCTTTCTTT
TRBV6-2/TRBV6-3	-	TRBJ2-1	TRBD2	CASSYKKVAGGIINNEQFF	TGTGCCAGCAGTTACAAAAAGGTAGCGGGGGGAATCATAAACAATGAGCAGTTCTTC
TRBV7-7	few	TRBJ1-5	-	CASSLRGAIQPQHF	TGTGCCAGCAGCTTACGGGGGGCTATTCAGCCCCAGCATTTT
TRBV6-8	-	TRBJ1-6	TRBD1	CASSKRVRDREWNNSPLHF	TGTGCCAGCAGTAAGCGTGTCCGGGACAGGGAATGGAATAATTCACCCCTCCACTTT